The 18 T cell receptor beta chains below were found in one sample sequenced in a study of hypomethylating agent response in myelodysplastic syndrome. Profiling relied on immunoSEQ multiplex PCR, and the TCRdb table lists in-frame clones only, not all of them. The sample consists of approximately 3,300 clones, less than 90% of them appearing once. This material consisted of bone marrow, taken before or after starting hypomethylating agent treatment for myelodysplastic syndrome (not recorded which). Receptor source: a human donor with myelodysplastic syndrome.

This chain's CDR3 is CSVREGGSEAFF. The CDR3 DNA reads as TGCAGCGTTCGAGAGGGGGGATCTGAAGCTTTCTTT. The rearrangement joins TRBV29-1 to TRBJ1-1; D possibly corresponds to TRBD1 (6 bases). The CDR3 covers 12 residues. From germline, CDR1 is SQVTM and CDR2 ANQGSEA. Between the trimmed V and J ends, which lost 5 bases and 6 bases, there was a span of 13 bases.

The chain has TRBV7-8 and TRBJ1-5, with D possibly being TRBD1 (5 bases). V was cut by 1 base and J by 2 bases, with 15 bases left in between. The CDR3 is 17 residues long. Germline V CDR1 and CDR2: SGHVS, FQNEAQ. The CDR3 spells CASSLDPWQGGNQPQHF. The CDR3 coding sequence is TGTGCCAGCAGCTTAGACCCTTGGCAGGGAGGCAATCAGCCCCAGCATTTT.

This chain joins TRBV19 and TRBJ1-4, with TRBD1 identical over 9 bases. Germline V gene sequence: CDR1 LNHDA, CDR2 SQIVND (reference sequence). V dropped 5 bases and J dropped 4; count of bases not matched to a gene: 5. The CDR3 is 15 amino acids. The CDR3, as DNA: TGTGCCAGTAGTCGGGGGACAGGGCGTAATGAAAAACTGTTTTTT. Translation: CASSRGTGRNEKLFF. Full variable domain (remainder filled in from reference TRBV19 and TRBJ1-4): DGGITQSPKYLFRKEGQNVTLSCEQNLNHDAMYWYRQDPGQGLRLIYYSQIVNDFQKGDIAEGYSVSREKKESFPLTVTSAQKNPTAFYLCASSRGTGRNEKLFFGSGTQLSVL.

This chain connects TRBV5-4 to TRBJ1-5; D gene ambiguous. Trimming removed 0 bases from V and 3 bases from J, with 10 bases in between. The germline gives CDR1 SGHNT, CDR2 YYREEE (reference sequence). CDR3 length equals 15 residues. The CDR3 DNA follows: TGTGCCAGCAGCTTGGGCGGAAGAGACAATCAGCCCCAGCATTTT. Translation gives CASSLGGRDNQPQHF.

The rearrangement uses TRBV29-1 and TRBJ1-1, with D tentatively TRBD1 (5 bases). The V end lost 6 bases, the J end lost 7 bases, and 12 bases lay between the germline ends. Germline V gives CDR1 SQVTM, CDR2 ANQGSEA. The CDR3 is 11 residues long. The CDR3 DNA sequence: TGCAGCGTAGCGACAGAGGTTGAAGCTTTCTTT. Its protein is CSVATEVEAFF.

The chain links TRBV18 to TRBJ2-4; no reliable D call. V dropped 4 bases and J dropped 8 bases, with 15 bases sitting between them. Per the germline V gene, CDR1 is KGHSH and CDR2 is LQKENI. This CDR3 region has 14 residues. The CDR3 nucleotides read TGTGCCAGCTCACGCTCGGGTTTTAAGGACATTCAGTACTTC. Protein: CASSRSGFKDIQYF.

The chain recombines TRBV4-3 with TRBJ2-7; TRBD2 matches at 7 bases. The CDR3 totals 14 residues. V gave up 0 bases and J gave up 3 bases; unmatched junction bases: 2. Germline V gene lookup returns CDR1 LGHNA and CDR2 YSLEER. The CDR3 loop is CASSQEPSGYEQYF. The CDR3 nucleotides read TGCGCCAGCAGCCAAGAGCCTAGCGGCTACGAGCAGTACTTC.

J is TRBJ1-6 and V is TRBV5-5, with 8 bases lining up with TRBD1. The CDR3 is 13 residues long. Germline values: CDR1 SGHKS, CDR2 YYEKEE (reference sequence). The V segment lost 3 bases and the J segment 10 bases; nucleotides outside the gene matches: 3. The CDR3 DNA reads TGTGCCAGCAGCTCGGACAGGGAATCACCCCTCCACTTT. Translated: CASSSDRESPLHF.

The rearrangement uses TRBV6-5 and TRBJ2-7, with a tentative D call TRBD1 (7 bases). V lost 0 bases and J lost 3, with 12 bases in between. Germline values: CDR1 MNHEY, CDR2 SVGAGI. The CDR3 is 15 amino acids. CDR3 loop: CASSYSPQGGYEQYF. CDR3 DNA: TGTGCCAGCAGTTACTCCCCTCAGGGGGGCTACGAGCAGTACTTC.

The chain joins TRBV6-6 to TRBJ1-2, with D maybe TRBD1 (5 bases). Trimming took off 5 bases at V and 7 bases at J, with 17 bases between the two ends. The CDR3 length is 14 residues. Per the germline V gene, CDR1 is MNHNY and CDR2 is SVGAGI (reference sequence). In DNA form, the CDR3 reads TGTGCCAGCAGTCCGTCCGGCGGGGGGGGTGGCTACACCTTC. Translating gives CASSPSGGGGGYTF.

The CDR3 sequence is CASGGSYNSPLHF. The DNA of the CDR3 is TGTGCCTCAGGCGGTTCCTATAATTCACCCCTCCACTTT. The chain carries TRBV6-6 and TRBJ1-6, with unresolved D. CDR1 MNHNY and CDR2 SVGAGI come from the germline V gene (reference sequence). V was shortened by 11 bases and J by 1 base, with 9 bases between the two germline ends. This CDR3 region has 13 residues.

The table lists this clone with a few counts. This chain links TRBV19 with TRBJ2-2, with 8 bases aligning to TRBD1. The CDR3 sequence is 15 residues long. V was pared by 6 bases and J by 5 bases, with 8 bases of the junction left unmatched. Germline lookup yields CDR1 LNHDA and CDR2 SQIVND (reference sequence). DNA of the CDR3: TGTGCCAGTAGCCTAACAGGGGGTTGGACCGGGGAGCTGTTTTTT. Protein: CASSLTGGWTGELFF. Variable domain in full (rest from reference TRBV19 and TRBJ2-2): DGGITQSPKYLFRKEGQNVTLSCEQNLNHDAMYWYRQDPGQGLRLIYYSQIVNDFQKGDIAEGYSVSREKKESFPLTVTSAQKNPTAFYLCASSLTGGWTGELFFGEGSRLTVL.

The chain couples TRBV9 to TRBJ2-7; TRBD1 agrees at 10 bases. The CDR3 totals 16 residues. J lost 1 base, V lost 0 bases, and 4 bases had no gene match. Germline lookup yields CDR1 SGDLS and CDR2 YYNGEE. The CDR3 spells CASSVGGTGVSYEQYF. CDR3 nucleotide sequence: TGTGCCAGCAGCGTAGGGGGGACAGGGGTTTCCTACGAGCAGTACTTC.

The chain links TRBV19 to TRBJ1-5; D not certain. The CDR3 extends over 15 amino acids. The germline gives CDR1 LNHDA, CDR2 SQIVND (reference sequence). V was cut by 3 bases and J by 3 bases, with 12 bases left in between. The CDR3 DNA is TGTGCCAGTAGTATTATGAACAGCCCCAATCAGCCCCAGCATTTT. Amino acid sequence: CASSIMNSPNQPQHF.

The J gene is TRBJ2-1, the V gene TRBV30; 7 bases are a match to TRBD2. Germline V lookup: CDR1 GTSNPN, CDR2 SVGIG (reference sequence). V lost 5 bases and J lost 9; bases outside the gene matches: 7. The CDR3 spans 12 residues. The CDR3 here is CAWGLVNSEQFF. The CDR3 bases are TGTGCCTGGGGACTAGTGAATTCTGAGCAGTTCTTC.

This clone has just one count. This chain uses TRBV4-2 with TRBJ2-3, with 12 bases identical to TRBD2. The germline gives CDR1 LGHNA, CDR2 YNFKEQ. CDR3 size: 16 residues. Losses at the gene ends were 4 bases for V and 0 bases for J; bases not matched to a gene: 2. The CDR3 DNA reads TGTGCCAGCAGCCCCGGGACTAGCGGGAGCACAGATACGCAGTATTTT. Its translation is CASSPGTSGSTDTQYF.

The gene calls are TRBV14 and TRBJ2-1; 10 nucleotides agree with TRBD2. In germline, CDR1 is SGHDN, CDR2 FVKESK. Germline trimming cut 4 bases from V and 7 bases from J; bases unmatched to any gene: 7. The CDR3 length is 15 residues. The CDR3 region is CASSPASGGSNEQFF. CDR3 nucleotides: TGTGCCAGCAGCCCTGCTAGCGGGGGTTCTAATGAGCAGTTCTTC.

The genes are TRBV29-1 and TRBJ1-2; no clear D. V lost 1 base and J lost 8, with 11 bases in between. This CDR3 comprises 12 residues. From germline, CDR1 is SQVTM and CDR2 ANQGSEA. DNA of the CDR3: TGCAGCGTTGAAGGGACTTGGGAAGGCTACACCTTC. Translation gives CSVEGTWEGYTF.